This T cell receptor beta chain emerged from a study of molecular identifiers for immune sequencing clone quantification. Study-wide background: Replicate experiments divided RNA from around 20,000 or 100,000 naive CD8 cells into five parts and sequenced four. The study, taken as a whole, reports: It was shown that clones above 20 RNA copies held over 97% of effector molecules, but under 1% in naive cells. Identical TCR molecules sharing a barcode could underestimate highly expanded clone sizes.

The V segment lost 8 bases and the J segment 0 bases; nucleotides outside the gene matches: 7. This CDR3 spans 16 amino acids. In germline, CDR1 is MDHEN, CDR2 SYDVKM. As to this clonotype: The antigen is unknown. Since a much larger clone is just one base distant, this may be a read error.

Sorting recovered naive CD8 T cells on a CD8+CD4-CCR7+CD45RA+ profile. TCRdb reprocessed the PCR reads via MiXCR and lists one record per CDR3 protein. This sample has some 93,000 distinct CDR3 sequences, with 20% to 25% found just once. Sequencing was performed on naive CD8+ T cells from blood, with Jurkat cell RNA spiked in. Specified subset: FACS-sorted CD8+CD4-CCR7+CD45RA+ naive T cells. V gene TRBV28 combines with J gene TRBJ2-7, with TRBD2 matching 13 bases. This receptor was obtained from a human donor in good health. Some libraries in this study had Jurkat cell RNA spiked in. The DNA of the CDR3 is TGTGCCAGCGGTACGGGACTAGCGGGAACCTCCTACGAGCAGTACTTC. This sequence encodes CASGTGLAGTSYEQYF.